A selection of T cell receptor beta chains follows, all from one sample in a study of blood T cell repertoires in COVID-19. TCRdb's table, derived via immunoSEQ multiplex PCR, lists solely in-frame clones and lacks some. The table includes more than 200,000 clones, around 86% detected once. The specimen was PBMCs or T cells enriched from blood (not recorded which). The receptors stem from a man in his thirties or forties in a cohort exposed to, infected with or recovered from COVID-19 (not recorded which). Each CDR3 is given with its conserved first and last residue. D genes are given only for firm matches. For some rows the clone size is stated as once, few or many, or as a class when expanded; others skip it.

cdr3_nt cdr3_aa v_call cdr3_length d_call j_call clone_size
TGTGCCAGCAGTTACAGTGCGGGAGGCTCCTACGAGCAGTACTTC CASSYSAGGSYEQYF TRBV6-5 15 TRBD2 TRBJ2-7 .
TGCGCCAGCAGTGAGAGCTTCAATGAGCAGTTCTTC CASSESFNEQFF TRBV10-2 12 . TRBJ2-1 .
TGTGCCAGTAGGCGCGACAGGGGAAGAGCATACTTC CASRRDRGRAYF TRBV19 12 TRBD1 TRBJ2-4 .
TGTGCCAGCAGTTTGAACAGGGCCACTGAAGCTTTCTTT CASSLNRATEAFF TRBV27 13 . TRBJ1-1 .
TGTGCCAGCAGTGAAGTACGGGACAGGGGTTACGAGCAGTACTTC CASSEVRDRGYEQYF TRBV6-1 15 TRBD1 TRBJ2-7 .
TGTGCCAGCAGCTTAGCGCGGGGACAGGGGAGAAGAAACACCATATATTTT CASSLARGQGRRNTIYF TRBV7-8 17 TRBD1 TRBJ1-3 .
TGTGCCATCAGTGAGTTCAGACAGGGGCCCTACGAGCAGTACTTC CAISEFRQGPYEQYF TRBV10-3 15 TRBD1 TRBJ2-7 .
TGTGCCAGCAGTGAGACAGGGCTTGAGGGCTATGGCTACACCTTC CASSETGLEGYGYTF TRBV6-1 15 TRBD1 TRBJ1-2 .
TGTGCCAGCAGAACTCGACAGGGGCTTAGCAATCAGCCCCAGCATTTT CASRTRQGLSNQPQHF TRBV28 16 TRBD1 TRBJ1-5 .
TGCGCCAGCAGCCCGAGCGGGAGGGCTCAAGAGACCCAGTACTTC CASSPSGRAQETQYF TRBV4-1 15 TRBD2 TRBJ2-5 .
TGCGCCAGCAGCCAAGACTCTGGAGCTAACTATGGCTACACCTTC CASSQDSGANYGYTF TRBV4-3 15 . TRBJ1-2 .
TGCGCCAGCAGCCCCTTCGAGGGCTACGAGCAGTACTTC CASSPFEGYEQYF TRBV4-3 13 . TRBJ2-7 .
TGCGCCAGCAGCCGATTCACGGGGGGAGCTAGCACAGATACGCAGTATTTT CASSRFTGGASTDTQYF TRBV4-1 17 TRBD2 TRBJ2-3 .
TGCGCCAGCAGCTTGGTAGCATCCGCCACAGATACGCAGTATTTT CASSLVASATDTQYF TRBV5-1 15 . TRBJ2-3 .
TGTGCCAGCAGTTCGACAGGGTTGGCCTACAATGAGCAGTTCTTC CASSSTGLAYNEQFF TRBV6-5 15 TRBD1 TRBJ2-1 .
TGTGCCAGCAGCTTGGGCTTCTACACTGAAGCTTTCTTT CASSLGFYTEAFF TRBV7-2 13 . TRBJ1-1 .
TGTGCCAGTAGTACCCGGGACTCCGGAAAGACCAATGAAAAACTGTTTTTT CASSTRDSGKTNEKLFF TRBV19 17 . TRBJ1-4 .
TGTGCCAGCAGCTCTCGGTTGGCCAGGGACTATGGCTACACCTTC CASSSRLARDYGYTF TRBV11-2 15 . TRBJ1-2 .
TGTGCCAGCAGCTTAAGCTTCGCCGCCCTAGGAAGCGAGCAGTACTTC CASSLSFAALGSEQYF TRBV7-2 16 . TRBJ2-7 .
TGCGCCAGCTTCAAGGAGGGCGTGAGTTACAATGAGCAGTTCTTC CASFKEGVSYNEQFF TRBV5-1 15 . TRBJ2-1 .
TGTGCCAGCAGCTTCCCGGGACAGGGGATAACAGATACGCAGTATTTT CASSFPGQGITDTQYF TRBV5-4 16 TRBD1 TRBJ2-3 .
TGTGCCAGCAGCCCGACAGGGACTCAAGAGCAGTACTTC CASSPTGTQEQYF TRBV28 13 . TRBJ2-7 .
TGTGCCAGCAGCTTTCGGACTAGCGGGAGAAAGAACGAGCAGTACTTC CASSFRTSGRKNEQYF TRBV13 16 TRBD2 TRBJ2-7 .
TGTGCCAGCTCACCAGGGAGATTTCGAGTGAACACTGAAGCTTTCTTT CASSPGRFRVNTEAFF TRBV18 16 . TRBJ1-1 once
TGTGCCAGCAGCCCCGACAGCTTTAATTCACCCCTCCACTTT CASSPDSFNSPLHF TRBV5-8 14 . TRBJ1-6 .
TGTGCCAGCAGCTCCGGGACTAAAGCTGAGCAGTTCTTC CASSSGTKAEQFF TRBV7-8 13 TRBD2 TRBJ2-1 .
TGTGCCACCAGTGATTTAAGAGGGCGCGCGGGACGCTCTGAAGCTTTCTTT CATSDLRGRAGRSEAFF TRBV24-1 17 . TRBJ1-1 .
TGTGCCTCTATACAGGCCGACGTAGCCGCTAGGGGAGCTTTCTTT CASIQADVAARGAFF TRBV11-2 15 . TRBJ1-1 .
TGTGCCAGCAGCTTATCATTGTCGGGAACTAATGAAAAACTGTTTTTT CASSLSLSGTNEKLFF TRBV7-9 16 . TRBJ1-4 .
TGCGCCAGCAGCTGGAGGGGCAGGCCCACTGAAGCTTTCTTT CASSWRGRPTEAFF TRBV5-1 14 . TRBJ1-1 .
TGTGCCAGCAGCGTAGACATAGCGGGAACGAATGAGCAGTTCTTC CASSVDIAGTNEQFF TRBV9 15 TRBD2 TRBJ2-1 .
TGTGCCAGCAGCTTGGAGTCGAGAGGCACAGATACGCAGTATTTT CASSLESRGTDTQYF TRBV7-3 15 . TRBJ2-3 .
TGTGCCAGCAGTAAGGACAGGCTGCAGCCCCAGCATTTT CASSKDRLQPQHF TRBV6-6 13 TRBD1 TRBJ1-5 once
TGCGCCAGCACCTATAAGGTTCACGGGAGGGCTCTCTACGAGCAGTACTTC CASTYKVHGRALYEQYF TRBV23-1 17 TRBD2 TRBJ2-7 .
TGTGCCAGCAGTAGGCGGACAGGGGGGAGCGAGGAAGCTTTCTTT CASSRRTGGSEEAFF TRBV6-5 15 TRBD1 TRBJ1-1 .
TGTGCCAGCAGCTTACTATTCTTGGGAGTACGGGTTGGAAACACCATATATTTT CASSLLFLGVRVGNTIYF TRBV5-8 18 . TRBJ1-3 .
TGTGCCAGCAGCGTAGACCACAACTCCTACAATGAGCAGTTCTTC CASSVDHNSYNEQFF TRBV9 15 . TRBJ2-1 .
TGTGCCATCGGAGGGGCAGATACGCAGTATTTT CAIGGADTQYF TRBV10-3 11 . TRBJ2-3 .
TGCGCCAGCAGTGAGGATTCTCTGGACAGGGGTATCGGCGAGCAGTACTTC CASSEDSLDRGIGEQYF TRBV10-1 17 TRBD1 TRBJ2-7 .
TGTGCCAGCAGTGACTCGACGGGACAGGGGGCTGCTGAGCAGTTCTTC CASSDSTGQGAAEQFF TRBV6-4 16 TRBD1 TRBJ2-1 few
TGTGCCAGCAGTTTCAGAGACAGGGGATTCCAAGAGACCCAGTACTTC CASSFRDRGFQETQYF TRBV27 16 TRBD1 TRBJ2-5 .
TGTGCCAGCAGTGAAGGAGGGGCACCGGGACTAGCGGGGTACAATGAGCAGTTCTTC CASSEGGAPGLAGYNEQFF TRBV2 19 TRBD2 TRBJ2-1 .
TGTGCCAGCAGCCCCCTCGGGGCGGGAGGGAGCTCCTACGAGCAGTACTTC CASSPLGAGGSSYEQYF TRBV14 17 TRBD2 TRBJ2-7 .
TGTGCCAGTATGAGGCGTAGCGGGACCACCTACGAGCAGTACTTC CASMRRSGTTYEQYF TRBV19 15 TRBD2 TRBJ2-7 few
TGCGCCAGCAGCTTGGCCCCCCCGGAGGCCGGCTACACCTTC CASSLAPPEAGYTF TRBV5-1 14 . TRBJ1-2 .
TGTGCCAGCAGCTTAGCCACTAGCTTTTCCGAGCAGTACTTC CASSLATSFSEQYF TRBV7-9 14 . TRBJ2-7 .
TGTGCCAGCAGCCAACCTTGGACAGGGCATGGCTACACCTTC CASSQPWTGHGYTF TRBV28 14 TRBD1 TRBJ1-2 .
TGTGCCAGCAGTGCAGGGAGGTTTGGCGGGAGACCCAAAAACATTCAGTACTTC CASSAGRFGGRPKNIQYF TRBV6-1 18 TRBD2 TRBJ2-4 .
TGTGCCAGCAGCCCTTCGGCGGGACGAAACTCCTACGAGCAGTACTTC CASSPSAGRNSYEQYF TRBV7-9 16 . TRBJ2-7 .
TGTGCCAGCAGCGTAGGGGTTGGTTGGCGGGAGGGCCGCCGTGAGCAGTTCTTC CASSVGVGWREGRREQFF TRBV9 18 TRBD2 TRBJ2-1 .
TGTGCCAGTAGGCGACAAAGCGGTTCGAACACCGGGGAGCTGTTTTTT CASRRQSGSNTGELFF TRBV19 16 . TRBJ2-2 .
TGTGCCAGCAGCGTAGGACAGGCCTCACCAGATACGCAGTATTTT CASSVGQASPDTQYF TRBV9 15 . TRBJ2-3 .
TGTGCCAGTCGTGCCCTAGCGGTCCACGACACAGATACGCAGTATTTT CASRALAVHDTDTQYF TRBV27 16 TRBD2 TRBJ2-3 .
TGTGCCAGCTCCTCAGTGAACACTGAAGCTTTCTTT CASSSVNTEAFF TRBV18 12 . TRBJ1-1 .